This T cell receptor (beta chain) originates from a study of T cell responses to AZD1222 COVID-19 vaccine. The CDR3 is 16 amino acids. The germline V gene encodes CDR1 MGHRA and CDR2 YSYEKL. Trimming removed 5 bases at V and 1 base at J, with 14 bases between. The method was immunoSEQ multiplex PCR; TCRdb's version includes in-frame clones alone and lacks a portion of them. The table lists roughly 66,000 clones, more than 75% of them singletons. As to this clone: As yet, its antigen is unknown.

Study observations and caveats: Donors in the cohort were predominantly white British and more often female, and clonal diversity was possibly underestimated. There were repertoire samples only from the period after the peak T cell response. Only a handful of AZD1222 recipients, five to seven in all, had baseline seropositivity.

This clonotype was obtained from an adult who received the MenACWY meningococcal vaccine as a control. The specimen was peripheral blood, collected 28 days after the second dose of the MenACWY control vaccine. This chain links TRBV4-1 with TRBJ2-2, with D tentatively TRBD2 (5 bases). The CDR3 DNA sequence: TGCGCCAGCAGCAAGAGGGAACGGGTGAACACCGGGGAGCTGTTTTTT. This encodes CASSKRERVNTGELFF.